This is a list of T cell receptor beta chains from one sample in a study of OX40 agonist ivuxolimab in advanced cancers. Measured with immunoSEQ multiplex PCR; TCRdb has only the in-frame clones, and not every one. The sample lists tens of thousands of clones; roughly nine tenths were seen once. The sample in question was CD4+ or CD8+ T cells sorted from blood, obtained in a trial of the OX40 agonist ivuxolimab. These receptors were obtained from an adult with an advanced solid tumor such as melanoma, head and neck, liver or kidney cancer. CDR3s include the opening cysteine and the closing phenylalanine or tryptophan. Each record gives: J gene, clone size, CDR3 length, D gene, V gene, CDR3 protein, CDR3 DNA. D genes are given only for firm matches. For some rows the clone size is stated as once, few or many, or as a class when expanded; others skip it.

j_gene: TRBJ2-6
abundance: once
len: 16
d_gene: TRBD1
v_gene: TRBV30
CDR3aa: CAWSLQGVSGANVLTF
CDR3nt: TGTGCCTGGAGTCTCCAGGGGGTCTCTGGGGCCAACGTCCTGACTTTC

j_gene: TRBJ2-6
abundance: NA
len: 14
d_gene: NA
v_gene: TRBV2
CDR3aa: CASKGSSGANVLTF
CDR3nt: TGTGCCAGCAAAGGGTCCTCTGGGGCCAACGTCCTGACTTTC

j_gene: TRBJ2-1
abundance: once
len: 21
d_gene: TRBD2
v_gene: TRBV12-5
CDR3aa: CASGFGGTGTSGKSSYNEQFF
CDR3nt: TGTGCTAGTGGTTTTGGGGGGACCGGGACTAGCGGAAAGAGCTCCTACAATGAGCAGTTCTTC

j_gene: TRBJ2-4
abundance: NA
len: 18
d_gene: TRBD2
v_gene: TRBV30
CDR3aa: CAWSVQGTSGFAKNIQYF
CDR3nt: TGTGCCTGGAGTGTGCAGGGGACTAGCGGGTTTGCCAAAAACATTCAGTACTTC

j_gene: TRBJ1-1
abundance: NA
len: 13
d_gene: NA
v_gene: TRBV5-8
CDR3aa: CASSRTSNTEAFF
CDR3nt: TGTGCCAGCAGCAGGACGTCAAACACTGAAGCTTTCTTT

j_gene: TRBJ2-7
abundance: once
len: 15
d_gene: TRBD1
v_gene: TRBV6-5
CDR3aa: CASSQTGTATYEQYF
CDR3nt: TGTGCCAGCAGTCAAACCGGGACAGCAACCTACGAGCAGTACTTC

j_gene: TRBJ1-2
abundance: NA
len: 13
d_gene: NA
v_gene: TRBV18
CDR3aa: CASSPPGVGGYTF
CDR3nt: TGTGCCAGCTCCCCACCAGGGGTAGGCGGCTACACCTTC

j_gene: TRBJ2-7
abundance: NA
len: 14
d_gene: NA
v_gene: TRBV27
CDR3aa: CASSRVTGPYEQYF
CDR3nt: TGTGCCAGCAGTCGGGTTACCGGACCCTACGAGCAGTACTTC

j_gene: TRBJ1-1
abundance: once
len: 14
d_gene: NA
v_gene: TRBV4-2
CDR3aa: CASSQRDGDTEAFF
CDR3nt: TGTGCCAGCAGCCAGAGGGACGGAGACACTGAAGCTTTCTTT

j_gene: TRBJ2-1
abundance: NA
len: 12
d_gene: NA
v_gene: TRBV7-8
CDR3aa: CASSLNGNEQFF
CDR3nt: TGTGCCAGCAGCTTAAACGGGAATGAGCAGTTCTTC

j_gene: TRBJ1-4
abundance: NA
len: 13
d_gene: NA
v_gene: TRBV10-3
CDR3aa: CASSYRPNEKLFF
CDR3nt: TGTGCCAGCAGTTACAGGCCCAATGAAAAACTGTTTTTT

j_gene: TRBJ2-5
abundance: NA
len: 15
d_gene: NA
v_gene: TRBV14
CDR3aa: CASSPLGAPQETQYF
CDR3nt: TGTGCCAGCAGCCCCTTAGGGGCACCCCAAGAGACCCAGTACTTC

j_gene: TRBJ1-2
abundance: NA
len: 15
d_gene: TRBD1
v_gene: TRBV27
CDR3aa: CASSLRTGRENGYTF
CDR3nt: TGTGCCAGCAGTCTCAGGACAGGGAGGGAAAATGGCTACACCTTC

j_gene: TRBJ1-4
abundance: NA
len: 13
d_gene: NA
v_gene: TRBV6-5
CDR3aa: CASSYDRGEKLFF
CDR3nt: TGTGCCAGCAGTTACGATAGGGGAGAAAAACTGTTTTTT

j_gene: TRBJ1-2
abundance: NA
len: 15
d_gene: NA
v_gene: TRBV7-4
CDR3aa: CASSSARTANYGYTF
CDR3nt: TGTGCCAGCAGCTCGGCACGAACCGCAAACTATGGCTACACCTTC

j_gene: TRBJ2-5
abundance: NA
len: 17
d_gene: TRBD2
v_gene: TRBV11-2
CDR3aa: CASSLALAAAGGETQYF
CDR3nt: TGTGCCAGCAGCTTAGCCCTAGCGGCCGCTGGGGGAGAGACCCAGTACTTC

j_gene: TRBJ2-1
abundance: NA
len: 18
d_gene: TRBD2
v_gene: TRBV9
CDR3aa: CASSVGLGLAESYNEQFF
CDR3nt: TGTGCCAGCAGCGTAGGGCTCGGACTAGCCGAGTCCTACAATGAGCAGTTCTTC

j_gene: TRBJ2-7
abundance: NA
len: 16
d_gene: NA
v_gene: TRBV30
CDR3aa: CAWSGRGTPGGYEQYF
CDR3nt: TGTGCCTGGAGTGGGCGTGGGACTCCCGGGGGCTACGAGCAGTACTTC

j_gene: TRBJ1-1
abundance: NA
len: 14
d_gene: NA
v_gene: TRBV19
CDR3aa: CASSIAGMNTEAFF
CDR3nt: TGTGCCAGTAGTATAGCAGGGATGAACACTGAAGCTTTCTTT

j_gene: TRBJ2-3
abundance: NA
len: 16
d_gene: NA
v_gene: TRBV5-1
CDR3aa: CASSPGTSFPTDTQYF
CDR3nt: TGCGCCAGCAGCCCCGGAACTAGTTTTCCCACAGATACGCAGTATTTT

j_gene: TRBJ1-3
abundance: NA
len: 15
d_gene: NA
v_gene: TRBV5-6
CDR3aa: CASSLGPASGNTIYF
CDR3nt: TGTGCCAGCAGCTTGGGACCAGCCTCTGGAAACACCATATATTTT

j_gene: TRBJ1-1
abundance: NA
len: 13
d_gene: NA
v_gene: TRBV18
CDR3aa: CASCDQGSTEAFF
CDR3nt: TGTGCCAGCTGCGACCAGGGGAGCACTGAAGCTTTCTTT

j_gene: TRBJ1-6
abundance: NA
len: 13
d_gene: NA
v_gene: TRBV7-2
CDR3aa: CASSRDGNSPLHF
CDR3nt: TGTGCCAGCAGCCGGGACGGTAATTCACCCCTCCACTTT

j_gene: TRBJ2-5
abundance: NA
len: 13
d_gene: NA
v_gene: TRBV5-4
CDR3aa: CASGYRLQETQYF
CDR3nt: TGTGCCAGCGGTTACAGGCTCCAAGAGACCCAGTACTTC

j_gene: TRBJ2-5
abundance: NA
len: 14
d_gene: TRBD2
v_gene: TRBV5-1
CDR3aa: CASSLAGGGETQYF
CDR3nt: TGCGCCAGCAGCCTAGCGGGAGGAGGCGAGACCCAGTACTTC

j_gene: TRBJ2-5
abundance: NA
len: 15
d_gene: TRBD2
v_gene: TRBV19
CDR3aa: CASSPGGPRRETQYF
CDR3nt: TGTGCCAGTAGCCCGGGGGGGCCGAGACGAGAGACCCAGTACTTC

j_gene: TRBJ1-2
abundance: NA
len: 15
d_gene: NA
v_gene: TRBV28
CDR3aa: CASSLWRRVNYGYTF
CDR3nt: TGTGCCAGCAGTTTATGGCGACGCGTTAACTATGGCTACACCTTC

j_gene: TRBJ2-3
abundance: NA
len: 15
d_gene: NA
v_gene: TRBV29-1
CDR3aa: CSVQIRRGNTDTQYF
CDR3nt: TGCAGCGTTCAGATACGACGGGGCAACACAGATACGCAGTATTTT

j_gene: TRBJ2-3
abundance: NA
len: 15
d_gene: TRBD1
v_gene: TRBV18
CDR3aa: CASSQRQGGTDTQYF
CDR3nt: TGTGCCAGCTCACAACGACAGGGGGGCACAGATACGCAGTATTTT

j_gene: TRBJ1-5
abundance: NA
len: 11
d_gene: NA
v_gene: TRBV6-1
CDR3aa: CASRENQPQHF
CDR3nt: TGTGCCAGCAGAGAGAATCAGCCCCAGCATTTT

j_gene: TRBJ1-2
abundance: NA
len: 15
d_gene: NA
v_gene: TRBV30
CDR3aa: CACPPRRGLSYGYTF
CDR3nt: TGTGCCTGCCCCCCAAGGAGGGGGTTAAGTTATGGCTACACCTTC

j_gene: TRBJ2-3
abundance: NA
len: 17
d_gene: TRBD1
v_gene: TRBV30
CDR3aa: CAWSVRGGRQGKDTQYF
CDR3nt: TGTGCCTGGAGTGTGAGGGGTGGGCGACAGGGTAAAGATACGCAGTATTTT

j_gene: TRBJ2-3
abundance: NA
len: 14
d_gene: TRBD2
v_gene: TRBV5-1
CDR3aa: CASTPGGGADTQYF
CDR3nt: TGCGCCAGCACCCCGGGGGGAGGGGCAGATACGCAGTATTTT

j_gene: TRBJ1-2
abundance: NA
len: 14
d_gene: TRBD1
v_gene: TRBV5-6
CDR3aa: CASSGRTGEYGYTF
CDR3nt: TGTGCCAGCAGCGGGAGGACAGGGGAGTATGGCTACACCTTC

j_gene: TRBJ2-5
abundance: NA
len: 14
d_gene: NA
v_gene: TRBV11-2
CDR3aa: CASSLGDTRETQYF
CDR3nt: TGTGCCAGCAGCTTAGGGGACACCCGAGAGACCCAGTACTTC

j_gene: TRBJ1-2
abundance: NA
len: 18
d_gene: NA
v_gene: TRBV7-2
CDR3aa: CASSSYGGRNRVNYGYTF
CDR3nt: TGTGCCAGCAGCTCATATGGGGGGAGGAACAGGGTTAACTATGGCTACACCTTC

j_gene: TRBJ2-5
abundance: once
len: 13
d_gene: TRBD1
v_gene: TRBV10-3
CDR3aa: CAIKPTGAETQYF
CDR3nt: TGTGCCATCAAACCCACAGGGGCCGAGACCCAGTACTTC

j_gene: TRBJ2-1
abundance: NA
len: 15
d_gene: TRBD2
v_gene: TRBV19
CDR3aa: CASSRLASSYNEQFF
CDR3nt: TGTGCCAGTAGCAGACTAGCGTCCTCCTACAATGAGCAGTTCTTC

j_gene: TRBJ1-2
abundance: NA
len: 15
d_gene: NA
v_gene: TRBV2
CDR3aa: CASTGILSSAYGYTF
CDR3nt: TGTGCCAGCACCGGTATTTTGTCTTCTGCTTATGGCTACACCTTC

j_gene: TRBJ2-2
abundance: once
len: 13
d_gene: NA
v_gene: TRBV11-2
CDR3aa: CASSLLWAGELFF
CDR3nt: TGTGCCAGCAGCTTACTCTGGGCCGGGGAGCTGTTTTTT

j_gene: TRBJ1-4
abundance: once
len: 12
d_gene: TRBD1
v_gene: TRBV4-1
CDR3aa: CASGQVNEKLFF
CDR3nt: TGCGCCAGCGGACAGGTTAATGAAAAACTGTTTTTT

j_gene: TRBJ2-5
abundance: NA
len: 13
d_gene: NA
v_gene: TRBV19
CDR3aa: CASSILGKETQYF
CDR3nt: TGTGCCAGTAGTATATTGGGCAAAGAGACCCAGTACTTC

j_gene: TRBJ2-1
abundance: NA
len: 18
d_gene: TRBD2
v_gene: TRBV7-2
CDR3aa: CASSLQRGAAGSYNEQFF
CDR3nt: TGTGCCAGCAGCTTACAGCGGGGGGCAGCCGGCTCCTACAATGAGCAGTTCTTC

j_gene: TRBJ2-1
abundance: NA
len: 18
d_gene: TRBD2
v_gene: TRBV5-1
CDR3aa: CASSLALASGSTGNEQFF
CDR3nt: TGCGCCAGCAGCTTGGCCTTGGCTAGCGGGAGCACAGGGAATGAGCAGTTCTTC

j_gene: TRBJ1-4
abundance: NA
len: 13
d_gene: NA
v_gene: TRBV11-2
CDR3aa: CASSLDPNEKLFF
CDR3nt: TGTGCCAGCAGCTTAGACCCGAATGAAAAACTGTTTTTT

j_gene: TRBJ1-2
abundance: NA
len: 13
d_gene: NA
v_gene: TRBV14
CDR3aa: CASSLYTGTPFTF
CDR3nt: TGTGCCAGCAGCCTCTACACCGGGACTCCTTTCACCTTC

j_gene: TRBJ1-1
abundance: NA
len: 13
d_gene: NA
v_gene: TRBV28
CDR3aa: CASSPRQNTEAFF
CDR3nt: TGTGCCAGCAGTCCCAGACAGAACACTGAAGCTTTCTTT

j_gene: TRBJ2-4
abundance: NA
len: 15
d_gene: TRBD1
v_gene: TRBV29-1
CDR3aa: CSVAKTGGAENIQYF
CDR3nt: TGCAGCGTAGCCAAGACAGGGGGCGCGGAGAACATTCAGTACTTC

j_gene: TRBJ2-1
abundance: NA
len: 13
d_gene: TRBD1
v_gene: TRBV5-1
CDR3aa: CASTRDRGKEQFF
CDR3nt: TGCGCCAGCACCCGGGACAGGGGAAAAGAGCAGTTCTTC